This T cell receptor (beta chain) was captured by sequencing in a study of T cells in Graves' hyperthyroidism and ophthalmopathy. What was amplified from RNA transcripts were TCR beta CDR3 regions. First-round RT-PCR of the TCR CDR3 relied on the HTBI primer set. A single record per CDR3 protein comes from TCRdb applying MiXCR to the multiplex PCR reads. Among over 700,000 distinct CDR3 sequences, approximately 40% were seen once, and the ten largest hold over 8%. Looked up from germline, CDR1 is LGHNA and CDR2 is YNFKEQ. Deletions cut 0 bases from V and 3 bases from J, with 12 bases between. The CDR3 is 15 amino acids. Each patient was aged 18 to 65 and had newly diagnosed hyperthyroidism of under 2 months' duration. The diagnoses drew upon clinical symptoms, serum thyroxine and TRAb, thyroid ultrasound and orbital computed tomography. Study observations and caveats: Onset of ophthalmopathy came a median about 6.5 months after the model predicted it. Researchers found most expanded thyroid clonotypes above 0.001 in blood as well.

In its sample, this clonotype was seen a few times. Its target is unknown. This TCR derives from a man younger than 30 with Graves' hyperthyroidism. Sequencing input: blood. This rearrangement joins TRBV4-2 to TRBJ2-7, with D tentatively TRBD2 (5 bases). The DNA for the CDR3 is TGTGCCAGCAGCCAAGATGGAGAGGGCGACTACGAGCAGTACTTC. This gives the protein CASSQDGEGDYEQYF.